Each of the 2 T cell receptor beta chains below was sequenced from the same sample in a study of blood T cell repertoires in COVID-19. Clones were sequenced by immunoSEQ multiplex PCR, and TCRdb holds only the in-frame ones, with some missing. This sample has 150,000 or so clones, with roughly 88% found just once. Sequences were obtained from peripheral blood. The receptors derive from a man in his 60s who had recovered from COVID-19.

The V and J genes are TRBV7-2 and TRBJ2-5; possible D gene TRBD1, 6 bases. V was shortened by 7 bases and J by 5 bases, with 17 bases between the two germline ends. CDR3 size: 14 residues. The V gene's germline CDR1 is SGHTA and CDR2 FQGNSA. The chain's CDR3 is CASTHRGGPETQYF. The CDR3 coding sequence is TGTGCCAGCACCCACCGAGGGGGACCCGAGACCCAGTACTTC.

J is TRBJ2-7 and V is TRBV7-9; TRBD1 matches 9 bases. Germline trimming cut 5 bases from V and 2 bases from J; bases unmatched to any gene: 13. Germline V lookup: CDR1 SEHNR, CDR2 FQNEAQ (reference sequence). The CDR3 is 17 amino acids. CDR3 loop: CASSTTARDREPYEQYF. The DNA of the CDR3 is TGTGCCAGCAGCACTACCGCTCGGGACAGGGAGCCCTACGAGCAGTACTTC.